This T cell receptor (beta chain) came from a study of Ad26.COV2.S vaccination and SARS-CoV-2 variants. Looking at the study overall: Donor allocation was to the COV1001 Ad26.COV2.S trial arm. Dosing was one shot or two shots 56 days apart.

Study-wide points: Higher spike-specific TCR breadth was found in vaccine recipients than in placebo recipients.

The protocol was immunoSEQ multiplex PCR, while the TCRdb copy is restricted to in-frame clones and leaves out a portion. The table lists about 350,000 clones, 88% of them singletons. For this clone: The antigen is unknown.

The treatment is: about 20 received Ad26.COV2.S at low or high dose, single or two shots; 5 received placebo; per-sample allocation not given. Collection of samples fell on day 63 after the first vaccine or placebo injection. Deletions cut 5 bases from V and 2 bases from J, with 10 bases between. Germline assignment: CDR1 SQVTM and CDR2 ANQGSEA. The CDR3 loop spans 12 amino acids. The receptor was derived from a person aged 18-60 years who received the Ad26.COV2.S COVID-19 vaccine or a placebo. The rearrangement uses TRBV29-1 and TRBJ2-7; D remains ambiguous. The source was peripheral blood, collected in a trial of Ad26.COV2.S vaccine versus placebo. The CDR3 here is CSVNRDTYEQYF. CDR3 bases: TGCAGCGTTAACAGAGACACCTACGAGCAGTACTTC.